The clone carrying this T cell receptor (beta chain) was seen only once. Its target is unknown. The sample is drawn from a study of cytomegalovirus exposure and HLA in healthy donors. The study, taken as a whole, reports: The authors later linked a missense DCLRE1C variant to TCR beta V- and J-gene trimming.

Use of 60 Vbeta and 13 Jbeta primers characterized the PCR. The assay was immunoSEQ multiplex PCR, and TCRdb's table has in-frame clones only and misses some. This sample has 99,000 or so clones, with about four fifths found just once. The sequenced sample was PBMCs. The TCR sequence derives from a male donor in good health and CMV-seropositive.

CDR3 DNA: TGTGCCAGCAGCCCCCTAGGGCGGGGCTCGCACAATGAGCAGTTCTTC. This sequence encodes CASSPLGRGSHNEQFF. This chain links TRBV5-8 with TRBJ2-1, with D tentatively TRBD2 (6 bases). V lost 4 bases, J lost 5 bases, and 19 bases lay in between. Germline V gives CDR1 SGHTS, CDR2 YDEGEE. The CDR3 is made up of 16 amino acids.